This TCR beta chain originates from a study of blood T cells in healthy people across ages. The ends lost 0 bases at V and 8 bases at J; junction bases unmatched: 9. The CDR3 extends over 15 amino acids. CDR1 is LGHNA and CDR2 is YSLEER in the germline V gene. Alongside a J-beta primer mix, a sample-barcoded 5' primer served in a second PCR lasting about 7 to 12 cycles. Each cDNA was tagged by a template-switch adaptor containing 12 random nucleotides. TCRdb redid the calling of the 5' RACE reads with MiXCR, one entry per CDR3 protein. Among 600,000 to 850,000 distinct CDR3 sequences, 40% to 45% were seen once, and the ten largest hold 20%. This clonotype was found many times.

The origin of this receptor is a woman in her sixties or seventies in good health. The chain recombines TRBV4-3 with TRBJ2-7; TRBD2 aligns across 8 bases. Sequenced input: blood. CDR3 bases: TGCGCCAGCAGCCAAGATTACAGCGGGGGTCGCAAGCAGTACTTC. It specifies CASSQDYSGGRKQYF.